This paragraph covers one T cell receptor beta chain sequence. The CDR3 contains 12 residues. Germline CDR1 SGDLS, CDR2 YYNGEE. The V end was cut by 0 bases, the J end by 7 bases, with 7 bases between. The data derive from a study of control samples from healthy donors and cancer patients. The protocol was immunoSEQ multiplex PCR, while the TCRdb copy is restricted to in-frame clones and leaves out a portion. The data hold around 110,000 clones, with 93% observed a single time. The rearrangement uses TRBV9 and TRBJ1-1; no firm D call. The sequence came from a man aged 25-45 years in good health. Source material: blood. CDR3 residues: CASSVGEGEAFF. CDR3 DNA sequence: TGTGCCAGCAGCGTAGGGGAAGGTGAAGCTTTCTTT.